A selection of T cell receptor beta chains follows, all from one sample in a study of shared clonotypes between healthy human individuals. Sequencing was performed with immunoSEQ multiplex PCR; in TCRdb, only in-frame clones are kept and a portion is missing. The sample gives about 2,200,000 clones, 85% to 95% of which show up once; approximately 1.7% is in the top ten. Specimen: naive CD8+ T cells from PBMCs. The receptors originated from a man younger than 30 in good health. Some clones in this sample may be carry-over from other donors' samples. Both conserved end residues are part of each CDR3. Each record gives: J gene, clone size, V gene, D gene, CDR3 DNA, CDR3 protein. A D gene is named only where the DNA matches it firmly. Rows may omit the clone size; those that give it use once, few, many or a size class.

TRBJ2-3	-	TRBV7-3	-	TGTGCCAGCAGCGTACGACACGCCGTGGATACGCAGTATTTT	CASSVRHAVDTQYF
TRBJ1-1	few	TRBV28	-	TGTGCCAGCAGGAGACGAAACACTGAAGCTTTCTTT	CASRRRNTEAFF
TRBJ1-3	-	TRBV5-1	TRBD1	TGCGCCAGCAGCTTGGAGGACAGGGTGTTTGGAAACACCATATATTTT	CASSLEDRVFGNTIYF
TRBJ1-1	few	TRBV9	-	TGTGCCAGCAGCGTAGGCGGGTCGACAGTTGAAGCTTTCTTT	CASSVGGSTVEAFF
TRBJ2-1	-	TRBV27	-	TGTGCCAGCAGACTATCGGGACTCCACAATGAGCAGTTCTTC	CASRLSGLHNEQFF
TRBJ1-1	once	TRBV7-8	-	TGTGCCAGCAGCCACTCCTGGGGGGTCAGGGCGAACACTGAAGCTTTCTTT	CASSHSWGVRANTEAFF
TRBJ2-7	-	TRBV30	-	TGTGCCTGGAGTCAAGGTATGGGGTACGAGCAGTACTTC	CAWSQGMGYEQYF
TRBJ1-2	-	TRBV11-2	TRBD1	TGTGCCAGCAGTTTAGGGACAGTGAATATACACTATGGCTACACCTTC	CASSLGTVNIHYGYTF
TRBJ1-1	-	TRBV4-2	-	TGTGCCAGCAGCCAAGATTGGTTAGGCATGAACACTGAAGCTTTCTTT	CASSQDWLGMNTEAFF
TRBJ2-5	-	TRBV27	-	TGTGCCAGCAGTTTACCCCGACCTATTCTCGGACAGAAGCAAGAGACCCAGTACTTC	CASSLPRPILGQKQETQYF
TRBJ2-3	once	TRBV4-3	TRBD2	TGCGCCAGCAGCCAAGACAAAGTAGCGGGAGTGTTAGGGGATACGCAGTATTTT	CASSQDKVAGVLGDTQYF
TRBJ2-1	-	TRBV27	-	TGTGCCAGCAGTTTAATGCTGAGCTCCTACAATGAGCAGTTCTTC	CASSLMLSSYNEQFF
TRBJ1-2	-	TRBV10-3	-	TGTGCCATCAGTGAGTCAAAGGGTAGGGACTATGGCTACACCTTC	CAISESKGRDYGYTF
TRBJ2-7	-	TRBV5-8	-	TGTGCCCTCGAGGGCCAGGGTCCCTACGAGCAGTACTTC	CALEGQGPYEQYF
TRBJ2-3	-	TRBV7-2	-	TGTGCCAGCAGCCCGATGGGTTGGATTTTGGATACGCAGTATTTT	CASSPMGWILDTQYF
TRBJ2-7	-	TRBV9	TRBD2	TGTGCCAGCAGCGTAGGCGGGAGGAGCTCCTACGAGCAGTACTTC	CASSVGGRSSYEQYF